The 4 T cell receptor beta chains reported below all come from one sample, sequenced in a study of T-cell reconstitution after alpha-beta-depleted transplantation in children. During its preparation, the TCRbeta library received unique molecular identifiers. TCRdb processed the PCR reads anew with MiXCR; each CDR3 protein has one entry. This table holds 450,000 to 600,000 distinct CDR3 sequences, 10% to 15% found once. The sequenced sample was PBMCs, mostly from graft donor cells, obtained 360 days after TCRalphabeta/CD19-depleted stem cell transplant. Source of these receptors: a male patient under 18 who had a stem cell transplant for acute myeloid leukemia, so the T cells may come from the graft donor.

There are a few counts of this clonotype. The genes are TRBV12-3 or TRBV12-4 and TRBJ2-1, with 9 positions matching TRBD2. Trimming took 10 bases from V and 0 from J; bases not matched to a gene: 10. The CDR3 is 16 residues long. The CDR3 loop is CATHVAGGLSYNEQFF. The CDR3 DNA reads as TGTGCCACTCATGTGGCGGGAGGGCTCTCCTACAATGAGCAGTTCTTC.

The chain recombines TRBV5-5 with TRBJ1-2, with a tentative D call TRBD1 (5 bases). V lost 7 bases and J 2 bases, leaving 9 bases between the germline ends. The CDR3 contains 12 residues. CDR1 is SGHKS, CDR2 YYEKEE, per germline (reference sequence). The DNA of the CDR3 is TGTGCCAGCCACCCAGGGAACTATGGCTACACCTTC. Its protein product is CASHPGNYGYTF.

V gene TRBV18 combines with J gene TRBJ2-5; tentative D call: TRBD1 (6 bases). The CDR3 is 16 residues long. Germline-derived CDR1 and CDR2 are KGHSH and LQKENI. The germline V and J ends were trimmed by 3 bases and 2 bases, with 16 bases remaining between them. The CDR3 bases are TGTGCCAGCTCACCCAAAAACAGGGCCCATCAAGAGACCCAGTACTTC. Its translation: CASSPKNRAHQETQYF.

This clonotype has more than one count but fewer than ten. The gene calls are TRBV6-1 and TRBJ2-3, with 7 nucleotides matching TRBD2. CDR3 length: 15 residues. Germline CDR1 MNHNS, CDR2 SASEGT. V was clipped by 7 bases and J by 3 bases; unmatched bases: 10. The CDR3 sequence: CASKGSAGATDTQYF. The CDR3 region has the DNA TGTGCCAGCAAGGGGTCGGCGGGAGCGACAGATACGCAGTATTTT.